This T cell receptor beta chain was captured in a study of T-cell reconstitution after alpha-beta-depleted transplantation in children. Using unique molecular identifiers, the investigators prepared the TCRbeta library. TCRdb redid the calling of the PCR reads with MiXCR, one entry per CDR3 protein. The sample carries about 980,000 distinct CDR3 sequences, about 31% recorded once. In germline, CDR1 is DFQATT, CDR2 SNEGSKA (reference sequence). The V gene end was trimmed by 5 bases and the J gene end by 4 bases; junction bases not matched to a gene: 10. This CDR3 comprises 16 residues. The TCR was taken from a boy in the first two years of life who had a stem cell transplant for SCID, so the T cells may come from the graft donor. Sequenced material: PBMCs, mostly from graft donor cells, taken 360 days after TCRalphabeta/CD19-depleted stem cell transplant. The J gene is TRBJ2-2, the V gene TRBV20-1, with TRBD2 matching 10 bases. CDR3 protein: CSASRGWTSGTGELFF. Written as DNA, the CDR3 is TGCAGTGCTTCCCGGGGGTGGACTAGCGGCACCGGGGAGCTGTTTTTT.